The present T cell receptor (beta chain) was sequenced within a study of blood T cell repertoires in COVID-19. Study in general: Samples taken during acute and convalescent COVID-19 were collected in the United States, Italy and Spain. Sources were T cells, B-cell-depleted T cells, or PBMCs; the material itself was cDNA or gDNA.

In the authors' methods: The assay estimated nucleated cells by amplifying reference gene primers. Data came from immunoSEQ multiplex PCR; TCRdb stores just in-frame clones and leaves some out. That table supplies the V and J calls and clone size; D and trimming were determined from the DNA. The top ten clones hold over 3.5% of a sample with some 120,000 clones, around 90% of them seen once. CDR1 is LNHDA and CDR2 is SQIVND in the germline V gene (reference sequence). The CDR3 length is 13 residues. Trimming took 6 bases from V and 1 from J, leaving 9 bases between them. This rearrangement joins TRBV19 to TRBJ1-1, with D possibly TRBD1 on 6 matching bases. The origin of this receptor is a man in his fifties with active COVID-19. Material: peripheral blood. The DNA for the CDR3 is TGTGCCAGTAGAGAGGACAGGAACACTGAAGCTTTCTTT. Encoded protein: CASREDRNTEAFF.